A selection of T cell receptor beta chains follows, all from one sample in a study of blood T cell repertoires in COVID-19. Some clones are missing from TCRdb's copy, which holds only in-frame ones; the method was immunoSEQ multiplex PCR. Seen here are 110,000 or so clones, 81% observed once, and the top ten hold around 1.5%. The specimen sequenced was peripheral blood. The receptors were sampled from a man aged 45-60 years with acute or convalescent COVID-19. Both conserved end residues are part of each CDR3. D genes are given only for firm matches. Not all rows give a size; the values are once, few, many and, for expanded clones, a class.

cdr3_aa | cdr3_nt | j_call | d_call | clone_size | v_call
CASSEPYRGRAFF | TGCGCCAGCAGTGAGCCCTACAGGGGACGAGCTTTCTTT | TRBJ1-1 | TRBD1 | - | TRBV10-1
CSGGRMGTDTQYF | TGTTCTGGGGGGAGAATGGGCACAGATACGCAGTATTTT | TRBJ2-3 | - | - | TRBV5-4
CASSLVFGGYNEQFF | TGTGCCAGCAGCTTGGTTTTCGGGGGCTACAATGAGCAGTTCTTC | TRBJ2-1 | - | few | TRBV5-6
CASSLERQMKHEQYF | TGTGCCAGCAGCTTGGAGCGACAGATGAAACACGAGCAGTACTTC | TRBJ2-7 | - | - | TRBV5-4
CASSPLTDGYTF | TGTGCCAGCAGTCCCCTCACAGATGGCTACACCTTC | TRBJ1-2 | - | - | TRBV6-5
CASSEASVGGDPQHF | TGTGCCAGCAGTGAAGCATCCGTGGGAGGGGATCCCCAGCATTTT | TRBJ1-5 | - | - | TRBV6-1
CAWIAGFWTEAFF | TGTGCCTGGATCGCGGGATTTTGGACTGAAGCTTTCTTT | TRBJ1-1 | - | - | TRBV30
CASSIESGTGVWNEQFF | TGTGCCAGCAGCATCGAGTCCGGGACAGGGGTCTGGAATGAGCAGTTCTTC | TRBJ2-1 | TRBD1 | - | TRBV7-8
CASSLGPSEAFF | TGCGCCAGCAGCTTGGGGCCCTCTGAAGCTTTCTTT | TRBJ1-1 | - | - | TRBV5-1
CASSSGHLGETQYF | TGCGCCAGCAGCTCGGGACACCTGGGGGAGACCCAGTACTTC | TRBJ2-5 | - | - | TRBV5-1
CATATGGNTEAFF | TGTGCCACGGCCACAGGGGGGAACACTGAAGCTTTCTTT | TRBJ1-1 | TRBD1 | - | TRBV24-1
CASSEGLAPADTQYF | TGTGCCAGCAGTGAGGGACTAGCCCCAGCCGATACGCAGTATTTT | TRBJ2-3 | TRBD2 | - | TRBV6-1
CASIRGTDSPLHF | TGTGCCAGCATCAGGGGAACAGATTCACCCCTCCACTTT | TRBJ1-6 | - | - | TRBV2
CSASLPGSYNEQFF | TGCAGTGCTAGTCTACCAGGCTCCTACAATGAGCAGTTCTTC | TRBJ2-1 | - | - | TRBV20-1
CAWSSGLSNQPQHF | TGTGCCTGGAGTTCGGGGTTGAGCAATCAGCCCCAGCATTTT | TRBJ1-5 | - | once | TRBV30
CASSTLGASTDTQYF | TGTGCCAGCAGCACCTTAGGGGCTAGCACAGATACGCAGTATTTT | TRBJ2-3 | - | - | TRBV9
CASSSTGTGYNEQFF | TGTGCCAGCAGCTCCACTGGGACAGGGTACAATGAGCAGTTCTTC | TRBJ2-1 | TRBD1 | once | TRBV7-9
CASSEYGETQYF | TGTGCCAGCAGCGAATACGGAGAGACCCAGTACTTC | TRBJ2-5 | - | - | TRBV7-6
CASSDMDLNTEAFF | TGTGCCAGCAGTGATATGGACTTGAACACTGAAGCTTTCTTT | TRBJ1-1 | - | - | TRBV2
CASSFRGGGYTF | TGTGCCAGCAGTTTCCGGGGAGGGGGCTACACCTTC | TRBJ1-2 | - | - | TRBV27
CASSLAGGAGKTEAFF | TGTGCCAGCAGCTTGGCAGGGGGCGCGGGGAAAACTGAAGCTTTCTTT | TRBJ1-1 | TRBD1 | - | TRBV5-6
CASSTGQVQYNEQFF | TGCGCCAGCAGCACAGGACAGGTCCAATACAATGAGCAGTTCTTC | TRBJ2-1 | TRBD1 | - | TRBV5-1
CATSRDQQTNEKLFF | TGTGCCACCAGCAGAGATCAACAGACTAATGAAAAACTGTTTTTT | TRBJ1-4 | - | - | TRBV15
CASSLKHKNTEAFF | TGTGCCAGCAGCTTAAAACACAAGAACACTGAAGCTTTCTTT | TRBJ1-1 | - | - | TRBV7-3
CASSIEAVRDYGYTF | TGTGCCAGTAGTATTGAGGCCGTTCGGGACTATGGCTACACCTTC | TRBJ1-2 | - | - | TRBV19
CASSDFRSTDTQYF | TGTGCCAGCAGTGATTTTCGGAGCACAGATACGCAGTATTTT | TRBJ2-3 | - | - | TRBV6-1
CASSLGGGRNEKLFF | TGTGCCAGCAGCTTAGGAGGGGGCCGTAATGAAAAACTGTTTTTT | TRBJ1-4 | TRBD1 | - | TRBV7-2
CASSPHSQGLVGQYF | TGTGCCAGCAGTCCCCACTCACAGGGGTTAGTAGGGCAGTACTTC | TRBJ2-7 | TRBD1 | - | TRBV27
CASSYSSGGNTEAFF | TGTGCCAGCAGTTATTCCTCCGGGGGGAACACTGAAGCTTTCTTT | TRBJ1-1 | - | - | TRBV6-5
CASSPPMGQGSGYTF | TGTGCCAGCTCACCTCCGATGGGACAGGGCAGCGGCTACACCTTC | TRBJ1-2 | TRBD1 | - | TRBV18
CATSRGDTGYTF | TGTGCCACCAGCAGAGGGGACACCGGCTACACCTTC | TRBJ1-2 | - | - | TRBV15
CASSPGTGWTEAFF | TGTGCCAGCAGCCCGGGGACAGGGTGGACTGAAGCTTTCTTT | TRBJ1-1 | TRBD1 | few | TRBV7-8
CASSLTENGYTF | TGTGCCAGCAGCTTGACAGAGAATGGCTACACCTTC | TRBJ1-2 | - | - | TRBV5-4
CATGGGETQYF | TGTGCGACAGGGGGCGGTGAGACCCAGTACTTC | TRBJ2-5 | TRBD1 | once | TRBV6-5
CASSTGYSNQPQHF | TGTGCCAGTTCGACAGGGTATAGCAATCAGCCCCAGCATTTT | TRBJ1-5 | TRBD1 | - | TRBV6-5
CASSLFGGSGTDTQYF | TGTGCCAGCAGCTTATTTGGAGGGTCGGGGACAGATACGCAGTATTTT | TRBJ2-3 | - | - | TRBV7-3
CASSAQGASNQPQHF | TGTGCCAGCAGCGCACAGGGGGCAAGCAATCAGCCCCAGCATTTT | TRBJ1-5 | - | - | TRBV21-1
CASSSMGQGGNTEAFF | TGTGCCAGCAGCTCAATGGGACAGGGGGGGAACACTGAAGCTTTCTTT | TRBJ1-1 | TRBD1 | - | TRBV5-6
CASSSDRVNTEAFF | TGTGCCAGCAGCTCAGACAGGGTGAACACTGAAGCTTTCTTT | TRBJ1-1 | TRBD1 | - | TRBV11-1
CAVDRDGSPLHF | TGTGCCGTTGACAGGGACGGTTCACCCCTCCACTTT | TRBJ1-6 | TRBD1 | - | TRBV6-5
CASREEGNYGYTF | TGTGCCAGCAGAGAGGAGGGGAACTATGGCTACACCTTC | TRBJ1-2 | - | - | TRBV5-4